This T cell receptor (beta chain) was sequenced for a study of blood T cell repertoires in COVID-19. The overall study: T cells, B-cell-depleted T cells, or PBMCs provided the cDNA or gDNA that served as material.

Profiling relied on immunoSEQ multiplex PCR, and the TCRdb table lists in-frame clones only, not all of them. Of some 73,000 clones listed, 86% are singletons. The CDR3 extends over 14 amino acids. Trimming stripped 2 bases from V and 1 base from J, with 8 bases between. The germline V gene has CDR1 MNHNY and CDR2 SVGAGI (reference sequence). The clonotype comes from a woman aged 55-75 years with acute or convalescent COVID-19. V is TRBV6-6 and J is TRBJ2-5, with D tentatively TRBD2 (5 bases). The sample comprised peripheral blood. CDR3 DNA sequence: TGTGCCAGCAGTTACGCGGGTAGCCAAGAGACCCAGTACTTC. Translation gives CASSYAGSQETQYF.